This TCR beta chain was observed in a study of cytomegalovirus exposure and HLA in healthy donors. The PCR used 60 Vbeta and 13 Jbeta primers. Using immunoSEQ multiplex PCR, the repertoire was profiled, and TCRdb retains in-frame clones only, with some absent. The profile shows approximately 110,000 clones, approximately 70% of them singletons. V trimming: 6 bases; J trimming: 3 bases; junction bases outside the gene matches: 5. The V gene's germline CDR1 is SNHLY and CDR2 FYNNEI. The CDR3 contains 14 residues. Sequencing was performed on PBMCs. The chain carries TRBV2 and TRBJ2-7; 10 positions agree with TRBD2. The receptor was isolated from a man in his forties or fifties in good health and CMV-seronegative. In DNA form, the CDR3 reads TGTGCCAGCAGGGGGACTAGCGTCTTCTACGAGCAGTACTTC. This gives the protein CASRGTSVFYEQYF.